This T cell receptor (beta chain) was observed in a study of cytomegalovirus exposure and HLA in healthy donors. Overall study findings and caveats: Reports showed the classifier diagnosing cytomegalovirus status with high specificity and sensitivity. The tendency of first-cohort TCR clusters to co-occur in the 100 to 150 validation repertoires was identified by a subsequent analysis. Researchers catalogued under 200 TCR beta chains as cytomegalovirus-associated.

Of note for this clone: The antigen is not known.

This table comes from immunoSEQ multiplex PCR, and its TCRdb copy is limited to in-frame clones, with some not included. The sample consists of some 140,000 clones, 80% to 90% of them appearing once. CDR1 is LNHDA, CDR2 SQIVND, per germline (reference sequence). This CDR3 spans 14 amino acids. V was pared by 8 bases and J by 9 bases, with 9 bases of the junction left unmatched. The V call is TRBV19, the J call TRBJ1-6, with 8 bases fitting TRBD1. Sample: PBMCs. The source is a woman under 40 in good health and CMV-seronegative. CDR3 protein: CASSGQGYTSPLHF. CDR3 nucleotides: TGTGCCAGTTCTGGACAGGGCTACACTTCACCCCTCCACTTT.